A single sample gave rise to the 15 T cell receptor beta chains below, sequenced in a study of cytomegalovirus exposure and HLA in healthy donors. Primers for the PCR totalled 60 Vbeta and 13 Jbeta. The data were produced by immunoSEQ multiplex PCR, yet TCRdb's version contains in-frame clones alone and is incomplete. This sample's table has about 76,000 clones. Sequencing input: PBMCs. Source of these receptors: a woman between 35 and 50 years old in good health and CMV-seropositive.

The rearrangement links TRBV5-1 to TRBJ2-3; 7 bases align to TRBD1. The CDR3 contains 17 residues. Germline lookup yields CDR1 SGHRS and CDR2 YFSETQ. Trimming removed 5 bases from V and 3 bases from J; junction bases left unmatched: 15. The CDR3 sequence: CASRLPTSDRTTDTQYF. The CDR3 DNA reads TGCGCCAGCAGATTACCCACCTCGGACAGGACTACAGATACGCAGTATTTT. Full variable domain (outside the CDR3, taken from reference TRBV5-1 and TRBJ2-3): KAGVTQTPRYLIKTRGQQVTLSCSPISGHRSVSWYQQTPGQGLQFLFEYFSETQRNKGNFPGRFSGRQFSNSRSEMNVSTLELGDSALYLCASRLPTSDRTTDTQYFGPGTRLTVL.

The chain links TRBV28 to TRBJ2-7, with D possibly TRBD1 on 6 matching bases. V shed 10 bases and J shed 0 bases, with 22 bases lying between them. The CDR3 runs to 16 residues. Per germline, CDR1 MDHEN and CDR2 SYDVKM. CDR3 sequence: CATAPLSGEPSYEQYF. The CDR3 DNA reads TGTGCCACCGCTCCGCTTTCAGGGGAACCCTCCTACGAGCAGTACTTC.

V gene TRBV5-4 combines with J gene TRBJ2-2, with a weak D call TRBD2 (5 bases). The germline V gene encodes CDR1 SGHNT and CDR2 YYREEE (reference sequence). V was shortened by 7 bases and J by 3 bases, with 22 bases between the two germline ends. The CDR3 has 17 amino acids. The CDR3 bases are TGTGCCAGCCGTCGTAGGAAGGATCGCGGGCACACCGGGGAGCTGTTTTTT. Translated, it gives CASRRRKDRGHTGELFF.

This chain uses TRBV18 with TRBJ2-1; TRBD2 matches at 9 bases. Trimming removed 3 bases from V and 7 bases from J; junction bases left unmatched: 13. The CDR3 has 17 amino acids. Looked up from germline, CDR1 is KGHSH and CDR2 is LQKENI. This chain's CDR3 is CASSPLRAGGESNEQFF. The CDR3 nucleotides read TGTGCCAGCTCACCTCTTAGGGCGGGAGGGGAGTCGAATGAGCAGTTCTTC. Drawing the rest from reference TRBV18 and TRBJ2-1, the complete variable domain is NAGVMQNPRHLVRRRGQEARLRCSPMKGHSHVYWYRQLPEEGLKFMVYLQKENIIDESGMPKERFSAEFPKEGPSILRIQQVVRGDSAAYFCASSPLRAGGESNEQFFGPGTRLTVL.

The chain combines TRBV12-5 with TRBJ2-5, with TRBD2 matching 7 bases. The CDR3 covers 20 residues. The germline gives CDR1 LGHNT, CDR2 FRNRAP. The ends lost 0 bases at V and 2 bases at J; junction bases unmatched: 18. As DNA, the CDR3 is TGTGCTAGTGGTTTGGTACAACGACCGGTGGGGAGGGAGAATCAAGAGACCCAGTACTTC. The encoded protein is CASGLVQRPVGRENQETQYF.

The CDR3 DNA sequence: TGTGCCAGCAGCTACACGGGGACTGAAGCTTTCTTT. Its translation: CASSYTGTEAFF. The chain has TRBV7-9 and TRBJ1-1; D gene ambiguous. Per the germline V gene, CDR1 is SEHNR and CDR2 is FQNEAQ (reference sequence). V dropped 4 bases and J dropped 5 bases, with 8 bases sitting between them. The CDR3 runs 12 residues.

The V call is TRBV7-6, the J call TRBJ1-2; 7 bases fit TRBD1. Germline-derived CDR1 and CDR2 are SGHVS and FNYEAQ. The CDR3 totals 13 residues. V shed 4 bases, J shed 8 bases, and the junction held 7 bases outside the gene matches. The CDR3 DNA follows: TGTGCCAGCAGCTCAAGGACAGGCCAAGGCTACACCTTC. Protein sequence: CASSSRTGQGYTF.

By frequency, this clone registers medium-sized. Other DNA sequences within the sample encode an identical CDR3. The CDR3 nucleotides read TGTGCCATCGGTACGGGTGATAGCAATCAGCCCCAGCATTTT. The encoded protein is CAIGTGDSNQPQHF. The chain recombines TRBV10-3 with TRBJ1-5; unclear D gene. The CDR3 loop spans 14 amino acids. The germline V and J ends were trimmed by 8 bases and 0 bases, with 11 bases remaining between them. The V gene's germline CDR1 is ENHRY and CDR2 SYGVKD.

The rearrangement uses TRBV5-4 and TRBJ1-1, with 9 nucleotides matching TRBD1. With 3 bases clipped from V and 10 bases from J, the junction kept 13 bases outside the gene matches. Germline assignment: CDR1 SGHNT and CDR2 YYREEE (reference sequence). There are 15 residues in the CDR3. The CDR3 sequence is CASSSYLLQGAGAFF. The CDR3 DNA is TGTGCCAGCAGCTCCTACCTTTTACAGGGGGCGGGAGCTTTCTTT.

The chain carries TRBV11-3 and TRBJ2-3; TRBD1 matches 8 bases. The CDR3 runs to 14 residues. CDR1 and CDR2 (germline): SGHNT, YENEEA. The trim removed 4 bases at V and 4 bases at J, leaving 4 bases unmatched. The CDR3 DNA sequence: TGTGCCAGCAGCTCTGGACAGGGACCAGATACGCAGTATTTT. This sequence encodes CASSSGQGPDTQYF.

The chain recombines TRBV7-2 with TRBJ2-3, with 8 bases identical to TRBD1. CDR1 and CDR2 (germline): SGHTA, FQGNSA. CDR3 length: 15 residues. With 0 bases clipped from V and 6 bases from J, the junction kept 5 bases outside the gene matches. The CDR3 is CASSLAGTGEDTQYF. The DNA of the CDR3 is TGTGCCAGCAGCTTAGCTGGGACAGGAGAGGATACGCAGTATTTT.

The chain carries TRBV4-2 and TRBJ2-7; weak D call: TRBD2 (5 bases). V was clipped by 11 bases and J by 6 bases, with 26 bases between them. The CDR3 has 15 amino acids. Germline lookup yields CDR1 LGHNA and CDR2 YNFKEQ. CDR3 in DNA: TGTGCCGCCAGAGGCTTAGCCGGGGATACTGGCGAGCAGTACTTC. Its protein product is CAARGLAGDTGEQYF.

V gene TRBV19 combines with J gene TRBJ1-1, with unresolved D. Between the trimmed V and J ends, which lost 5 bases and 1 base, there was a span of 17 bases. Germline CDR1 reads LNHDA; CDR2 reads SQIVND (reference sequence). The CDR3 has 16 amino acids. CDR3 residues: CASSQFSGGRNTEAFF. The CDR3 DNA is TGTGCCAGTAGTCAATTTTCGGGCGGGCGGAACACTGAAGCTTTCTTT.

The gene calls are TRBV10-3 and TRBJ2-7; 7 bases align to TRBD2. This CDR3 is built from 13 residues. With V trimmed by 6 bases and J by 7 bases, 9 bases remained unmatched. CDR1 is ENHRY and CDR2 is SYGVKD in the germline V gene. The CDR3 loop reads CAIRTAPSGEQYF. DNA for the CDR3: TGTGCCATCAGGACTGCACCTAGCGGTGAGCAGTACTTC.

The rearrangement uses TRBV28 and TRBJ2-7; 8 bases are a match to TRBD2. Germline CDR1 and CDR2: MDHEN and SYDVKM. The V and J ends lost 6 bases and 3 bases, in that order; junction bases with no gene match: 7. The CDR3 is made up of 14 amino acids. The CDR3 spells CASREIAGSYEQYF. The CDR3 nucleotides read TGTGCCAGCAGGGAAATAGCGGGAAGCTACGAGCAGTACTTC. Full variable domain (outside the CDR3, taken from reference TRBV28 and TRBJ2-7): DVKVTQSSRYLVKRTGEKVFLECVQDMDHENMFWYRQDPGLGLRLIYFSYDVKMKEKGDIPEGYSVSREKKERFSLILESASTNQTSMYLCASREIAGSYEQYFGPGTRLTVT.